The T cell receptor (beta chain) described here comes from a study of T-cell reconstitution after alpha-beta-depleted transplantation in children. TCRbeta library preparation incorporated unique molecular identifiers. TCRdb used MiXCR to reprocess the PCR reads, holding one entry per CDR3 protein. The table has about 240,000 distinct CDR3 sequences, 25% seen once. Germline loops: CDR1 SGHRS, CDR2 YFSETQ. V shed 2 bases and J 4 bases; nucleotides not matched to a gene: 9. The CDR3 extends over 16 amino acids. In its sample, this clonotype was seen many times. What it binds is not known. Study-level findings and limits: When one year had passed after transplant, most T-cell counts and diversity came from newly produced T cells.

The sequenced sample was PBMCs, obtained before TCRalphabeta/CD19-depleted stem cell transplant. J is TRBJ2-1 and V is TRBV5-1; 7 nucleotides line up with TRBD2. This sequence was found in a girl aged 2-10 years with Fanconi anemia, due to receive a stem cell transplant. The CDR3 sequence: CASSFVALADYNEQFF. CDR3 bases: TGCGCCAGCAGCTTCGTCGCCCTAGCGGATTACAATGAGCAGTTCTTC.